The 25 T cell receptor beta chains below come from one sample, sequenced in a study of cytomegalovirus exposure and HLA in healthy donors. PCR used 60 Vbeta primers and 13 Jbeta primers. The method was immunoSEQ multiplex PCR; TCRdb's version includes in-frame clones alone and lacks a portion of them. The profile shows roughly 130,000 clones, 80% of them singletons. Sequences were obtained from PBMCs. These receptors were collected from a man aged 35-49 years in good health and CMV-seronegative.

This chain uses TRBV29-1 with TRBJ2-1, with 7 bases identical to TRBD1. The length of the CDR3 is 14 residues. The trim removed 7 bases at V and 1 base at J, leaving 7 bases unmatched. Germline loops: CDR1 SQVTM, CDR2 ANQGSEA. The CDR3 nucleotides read TGCAGCGCCGGAGACAGGGCTTCCTACAATGAGCAGTTCTTC. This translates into CSAGDRASYNEQFF.

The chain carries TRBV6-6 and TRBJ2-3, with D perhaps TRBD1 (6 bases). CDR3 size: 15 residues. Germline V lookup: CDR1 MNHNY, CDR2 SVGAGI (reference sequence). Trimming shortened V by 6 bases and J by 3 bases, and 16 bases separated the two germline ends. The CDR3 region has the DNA TGTGCCAGCAGCCCTCGCACAGGGTCGACAGATACGCAGTATTTT. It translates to CASSPRTGSTDTQYF.

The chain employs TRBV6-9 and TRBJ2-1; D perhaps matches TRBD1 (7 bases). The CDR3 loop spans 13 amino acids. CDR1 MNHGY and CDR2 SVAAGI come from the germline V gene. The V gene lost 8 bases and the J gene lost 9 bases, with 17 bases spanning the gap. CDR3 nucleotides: TGTGCCAGCTCTATTCAGGGGGGAGGTGAGCAGTTCTTC. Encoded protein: CASSIQGGGEQFF.

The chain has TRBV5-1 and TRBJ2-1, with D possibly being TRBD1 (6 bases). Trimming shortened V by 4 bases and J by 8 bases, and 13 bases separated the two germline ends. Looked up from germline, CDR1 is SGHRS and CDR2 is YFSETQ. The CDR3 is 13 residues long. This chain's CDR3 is CASSDQGIHEQFF. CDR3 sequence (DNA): TGCGCCAGCAGCGATCAGGGGATCCATGAGCAGTTCTTC.

The CDR3 DNA is TGTGCCAGCAGTTTAGCGGGAGTTTCGACAGATACGCAGTATTTT. This codes for CASSLAGVSTDTQYF. The chain combines TRBV28 with TRBJ2-3; TRBD2 aligns across 7 bases. The V segment lost 2 bases and the J segment 3 bases; nucleotides outside the gene matches: 5. Germline V lookup: CDR1 MDHEN, CDR2 SYDVKM. This CDR3 is 15 amino acids long.

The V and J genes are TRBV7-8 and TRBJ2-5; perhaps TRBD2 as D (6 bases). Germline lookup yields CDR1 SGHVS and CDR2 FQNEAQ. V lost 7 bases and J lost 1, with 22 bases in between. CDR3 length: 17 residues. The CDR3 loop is CASTRGGLAILQETQYF. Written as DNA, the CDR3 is TGTGCCAGCACCCGCGGCGGGCTAGCGATTCTCCAAGAGACCCAGTACTTC.

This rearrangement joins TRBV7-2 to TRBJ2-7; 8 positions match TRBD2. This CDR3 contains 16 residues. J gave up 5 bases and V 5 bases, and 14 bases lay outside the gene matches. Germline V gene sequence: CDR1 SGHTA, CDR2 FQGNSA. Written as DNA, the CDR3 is TGTGCCAGCAGCCGTCGTGCGGCGGGGGGAAGAAACGAGCAGTACTTC. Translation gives CASSRRAAGGRNEQYF.

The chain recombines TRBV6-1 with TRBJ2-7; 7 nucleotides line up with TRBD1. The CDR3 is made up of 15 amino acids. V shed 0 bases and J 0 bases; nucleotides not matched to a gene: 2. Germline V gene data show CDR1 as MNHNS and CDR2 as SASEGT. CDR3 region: CASSEATGSSYEQYF. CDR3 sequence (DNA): TGTGCCAGCAGTGAAGCGACAGGGAGCTCCTACGAGCAGTACTTC.

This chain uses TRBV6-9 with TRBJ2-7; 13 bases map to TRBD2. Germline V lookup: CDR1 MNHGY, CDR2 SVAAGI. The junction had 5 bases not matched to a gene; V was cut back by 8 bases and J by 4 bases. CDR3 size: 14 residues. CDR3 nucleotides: TGTGCCAGCCCAGTGGGACTAGCGGGGTACGAGCAGTACTTC. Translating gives CASPVGLAGYEQYF.

The CDR3 reads CASSPGTLGGNGYTF. CDR3 DNA sequence: TGTGCCAGCAGCCCCGGGACACTCGGAGGTAATGGCTACACCTTC. V is TRBV28 and J is TRBJ1-2; TRBD1 is a possible D gene (6 bases). Germline loops: CDR1 MDHEN, CDR2 SYDVKM. This CDR3 region has 15 residues. Trimming took off 6 bases at V and 6 bases at J, with 20 bases between the two ends.

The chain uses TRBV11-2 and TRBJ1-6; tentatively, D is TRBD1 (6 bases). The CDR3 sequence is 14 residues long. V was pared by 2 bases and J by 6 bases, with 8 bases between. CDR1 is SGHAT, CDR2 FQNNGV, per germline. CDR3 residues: CASSLTRGNSPLHF. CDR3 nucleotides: TGTGCCAGCAGCTTAACCAGGGGTAATTCACCCCTCCACTTT.

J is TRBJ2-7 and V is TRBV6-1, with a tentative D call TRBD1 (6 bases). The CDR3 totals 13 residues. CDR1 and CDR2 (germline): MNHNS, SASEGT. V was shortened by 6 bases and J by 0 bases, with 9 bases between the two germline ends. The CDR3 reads CASRQGLSYEQYF. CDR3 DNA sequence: TGTGCCAGCAGACAGGGCCTCTCCTACGAGCAGTACTTC.

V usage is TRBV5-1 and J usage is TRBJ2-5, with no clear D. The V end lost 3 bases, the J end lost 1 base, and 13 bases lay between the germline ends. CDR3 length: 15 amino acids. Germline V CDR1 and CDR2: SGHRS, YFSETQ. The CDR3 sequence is CASSSDIFGQETQYF. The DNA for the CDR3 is TGCGCCAGCAGCTCCGACATATTTGGCCAAGAGACCCAGTACTTC.

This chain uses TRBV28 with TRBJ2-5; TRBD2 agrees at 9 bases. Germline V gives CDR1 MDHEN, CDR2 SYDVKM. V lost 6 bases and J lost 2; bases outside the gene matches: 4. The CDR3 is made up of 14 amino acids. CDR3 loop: CASSGAGGQETQYF. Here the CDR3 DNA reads TGTGCCAGCAGCGGAGCGGGGGGACAAGAGACCCAGTACTTC.

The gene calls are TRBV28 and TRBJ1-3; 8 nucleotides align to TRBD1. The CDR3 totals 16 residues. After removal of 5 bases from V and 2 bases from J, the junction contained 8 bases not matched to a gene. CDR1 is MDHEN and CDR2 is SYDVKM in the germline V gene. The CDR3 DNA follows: TGTGCCAGCAGTGACATAACAGGGGGGCCTGGAAACACCATATATTTT. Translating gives CASSDITGGPGNTIYF.

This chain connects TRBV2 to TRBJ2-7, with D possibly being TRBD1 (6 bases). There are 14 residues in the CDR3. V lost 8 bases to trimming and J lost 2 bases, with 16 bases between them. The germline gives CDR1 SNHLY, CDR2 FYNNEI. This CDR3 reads CASASLTGTYEQYF. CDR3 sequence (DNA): TGTGCCAGCGCAAGTTTGACAGGAACCTACGAGCAGTACTTC.

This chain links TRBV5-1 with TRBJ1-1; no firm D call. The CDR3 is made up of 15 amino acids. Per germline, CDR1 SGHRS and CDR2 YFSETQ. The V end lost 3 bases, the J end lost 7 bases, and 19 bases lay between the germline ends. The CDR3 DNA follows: TGCGCCAGCAGCTATCTGGGCCAAAAGGAAAATGAAGCTTTCTTT. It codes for CASSYLGQKENEAFF.

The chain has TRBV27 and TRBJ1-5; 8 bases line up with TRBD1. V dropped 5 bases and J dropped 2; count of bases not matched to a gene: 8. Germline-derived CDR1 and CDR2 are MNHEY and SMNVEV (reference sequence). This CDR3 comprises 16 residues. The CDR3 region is CASSRQGARGNQPQHF. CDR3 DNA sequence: TGTGCCAGCAGTCGTCAGGGGGCGCGGGGCAATCAGCCCCAGCATTTT.

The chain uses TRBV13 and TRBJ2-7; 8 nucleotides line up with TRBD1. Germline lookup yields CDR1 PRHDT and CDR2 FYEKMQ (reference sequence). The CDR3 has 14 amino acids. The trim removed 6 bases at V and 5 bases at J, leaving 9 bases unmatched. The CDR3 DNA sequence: TGTGCCAGCAGATTTACAGGGGGTTCCAACGAGCAGTACTTC. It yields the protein CASRFTGGSNEQYF.

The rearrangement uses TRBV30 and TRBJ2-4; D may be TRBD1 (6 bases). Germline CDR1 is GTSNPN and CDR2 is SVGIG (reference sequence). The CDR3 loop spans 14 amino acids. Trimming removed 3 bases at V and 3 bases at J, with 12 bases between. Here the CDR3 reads CAWSLGHLKNIQYF. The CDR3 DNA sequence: TGTGCCTGGAGCCTGGGACATCTCAAAAACATTCAGTACTTC.

The CDR3 DNA follows: TGCGCCAGCAGCAGGGGGACAGGGAGTAATCCGAACACTGAAGCTTTCTTT. This sequence encodes CASSRGTGSNPNTEAFF. The rearrangement uses TRBV5-1 and TRBJ1-1; 9 nucleotides match TRBD1. CDR3 length equals 17 residues. Germline loops: CDR1 SGHRS, CDR2 YFSETQ. The V gene end was trimmed by 4 bases and the J gene end by 1 base; junction bases not matched to a gene: 11.

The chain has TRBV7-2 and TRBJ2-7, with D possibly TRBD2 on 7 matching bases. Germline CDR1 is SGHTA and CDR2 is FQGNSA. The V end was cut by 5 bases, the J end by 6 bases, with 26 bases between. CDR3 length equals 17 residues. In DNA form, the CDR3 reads TGTGCCAGCAGCGGGTTGGGGGGGCCATGGTCTACGGTCGAGCAGTACTTC. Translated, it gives CASSGLGGPWSTVEQYF. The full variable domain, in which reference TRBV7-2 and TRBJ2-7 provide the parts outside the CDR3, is GAGVSQSPSNKVTEKGKDVELRCDPISGHTALYWYRQSLGQGLEFLIYFQGNSAPDKSGLPSDRFSAERTGGSVSTLTIQRTQQEDSAVYLCASSGLGGPWSTVEQYFGPGTRLTVT.

The CDR3 reads CASSAQGAGANVLTF. CDR3 DNA sequence: TGTGCCAGCAGCGCACAGGGGGCTGGGGCCAACGTCCTGACTTTC. The chain combines TRBV9 with TRBJ2-6; 8 bases line up with TRBD1. Germline V gene sequence: CDR1 SGDLS, CDR2 YYNGEE. With V trimmed by 3 bases and J by 2 bases, 1 base remained unmatched. This CDR3 is built from 15 residues.

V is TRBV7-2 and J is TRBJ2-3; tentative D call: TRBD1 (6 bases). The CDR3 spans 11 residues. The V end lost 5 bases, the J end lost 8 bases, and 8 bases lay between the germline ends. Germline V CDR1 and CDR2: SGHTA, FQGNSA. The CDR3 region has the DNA TGTGCCAGCAGCGAAGGGGGTACGCAGTATTTT. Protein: CASSEGGTQYF.

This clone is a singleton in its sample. The CDR3 nucleotides read TGTGCCAGCAGCCCACTGGACAGGACTTACGAGCAGTACTTC. The encoded protein is CASSPLDRTYEQYF. This rearrangement joins TRBV7-7 to TRBJ2-7; 7 nucleotides align to TRBD1. With V trimmed by 5 bases and J by 4 bases, 8 bases remained unmatched. This CDR3 has 14 residues. Per germline, CDR1 SSHAT and CDR2 FNYEAQ (reference sequence).